This T cell receptor beta chain was captured in a study of blood T cell repertoires in COVID-19. Across the whole study: From the United States, Italy and Spain came samples of acute and convalescent COVID-19. Sources were T cells, B-cell-depleted T cells, or PBMCs; the material itself was cDNA or gDNA.

In the original analysis: Nucleated cell number was recorded as an estimate derived from reference gene primer amplification. Profiled with immunoSEQ multiplex PCR; TCRdb holds only in-frame clones, not every one. The V and J calls and clone size come from that table; D and trimming were worked out from the DNA. The repertoire includes about 170,000 clones, about four fifths of them detected once, and around 2.1% sits in the top ten. Germline loops: CDR1 MGHRA, CDR2 YSYEKL. V was shortened by 3 bases and J by 0 bases, with 9 bases between the two germline ends. The CDR3 runs 14 residues. The genes are TRBV4-1 and TRBJ2-7; no firm D call. Sequencing was done on a sample of peripheral blood. This TCR derives from a woman older than 75 with acute or convalescent COVID-19. This CDR3 is CASSQPGSSYEQYF. The CDR3 DNA is TGCGCCAGCAGCCAGCCAGGATCCTCCTACGAGCAGTACTTC.